The 30 T cell receptor beta chains reported below all come from one sample, sequenced in a study of post-analysis software for immune sequencing data. Points from the study as a whole: There were about five TRBV segments more frequent in patients than controls, and TRBV5-6, TRBV5-1 and TRBV20-1 were among them.

Incorporated into the TCR beta cDNA libraries were unique molecular identifiers, which served to reduce PCR and sequencing biases. TCRdb called the PCR reads again in MiXCR, with one record for every CDR3 protein. The table lists roughly 800,000 distinct CDR3 sequences, roughly 27% of them singletons. These TCRs are of unknown antigen specificity. The source material was blood. The receptor set was obtained from a girl between 5 and 17 years old with multiple sclerosis.

Here the CDR3 DNA reads TGTGCCAGCAGCTTTGGGACTGCCCCCTGGGAGACCCAGTACTTC. It specifies CASSFGTAPWETQYF. This chain links TRBV5-6 with TRBJ2-5, with D possibly matching TRBD2 (6 bases). V lost 2 bases to trimming and J lost 5 bases, with 16 bases between them. Germline V gene data show CDR1 as SGHDT and CDR2 as YYEEEE. There are 15 residues in the CDR3.

The chain uses TRBV20-1 and TRBJ2-1; TRBD2 matches 7 bases. The CDR3 is made up of 14 amino acids. Trimming removed 3 bases from V and 3 bases from J; junction bases left unmatched: 5. Germline lookup yields CDR1 DFQATT and CDR2 SNEGSKA (reference sequence). CDR3 bases: TGCAGTGCTAGGGATCTAGCGGACTACAATGAGCAGTTCTTC. Its translation is CSARDLADYNEQFF.

The gene calls are TRBV27 and TRBJ1-1; D remains unclear. V was cut by 9 bases and J by 1 base, with 6 bases left in between. CDR1 is MNHEY and CDR2 is SMNVEV in the germline V gene (reference sequence). The CDR3 has 11 amino acids. CDR3 nucleotides: TGTGCCAGTCAACAGAACACTGAAGCTTTCTTT. Translation gives CASQQNTEAFF.

This clonotype was observed at least ten times. The CDR3 spells CASREETQYF. CDR3 nucleotides: TGTGCCAGCAGGGAAGAGACCCAGTACTTC. The chain couples TRBV25-1 to TRBJ2-5; D is unclear. The CDR3 is made up of 10 amino acids. Per germline, CDR1 MGHDK and CDR2 SYGVNS. V dropped 6 bases and J dropped 3 bases, with 2 bases sitting between them.

The chain has TRBV5-1 and TRBJ2-5; 8 nucleotides match TRBD2. The CDR3 length is 15 residues. The ends lost 6 bases at V and 4 bases at J; junction bases unmatched: 11. Germline V gene lookup returns CDR1 SGHRS and CDR2 YFSETQ. This chain's CDR3 is CASKRSGSVLETQYF. The DNA of the CDR3 is TGCGCCAGCAAGAGGAGCGGGAGCGTGTTAGAGACCCAGTACTTC.

This clonotype came up a few times. The chain uses TRBV27 and TRBJ1-6; unclear D gene. CDR3 length equals 12 residues. Trimming stripped 5 bases from V and 6 bases from J, with 5 bases between. CDR1 MNHEY and CDR2 SMNVEV come from the germline V gene (reference sequence). CDR3 in amino acids: CASSHSNSPLHF. The CDR3 DNA reads TGTGCCAGCAGTCACAGTAATTCACCCCTCCACTTT.

This clonotype was found a few times. The chain joins TRBV6-5 to TRBJ2-1; no firm D call. V was clipped by 3 bases and J by 1 base, with 10 bases between them. Looked up from germline, CDR1 is MNHEY and CDR2 is SVGAGI. The CDR3 loop spans 15 amino acids. CDR3 in DNA: TGTGCCAGCAGTTATGTCAGTGGATCCTACAATGAGCAGTTCTTC. It yields the protein CASSYVSGSYNEQFF.

The chain combines TRBV7-2 with TRBJ2-1; D gene unclear. Germline values: CDR1 SGHTA, CDR2 FQGNSA. The CDR3 is made up of 13 amino acids. With 3 bases removed from V and 11 bases from J, the gap between germline ends came to 14 bases. The CDR3 here is CASSLDRVSKQFF. The CDR3 bases are TGTGCCAGCAGCTTGGATAGGGTGAGTAAGCAGTTCTTC.

In this sample, this clonotype turned up many times. The chain carries TRBV5-5 and TRBJ2-3, with 14 bases aligning to TRBD2. There are 17 residues in the CDR3. V was clipped by 3 bases and J by 5 bases; unmatched bases: 8. Per germline, CDR1 SGHKS and CDR2 YYEKEE (reference sequence). Written as DNA, the CDR3 is TGTGCCAGCAGCTACCTGACTAGCGGGGGGGCTAGAGATACGCAGTATTTT. It encodes CASSYLTSGGARDTQYF.

With respect to this clonotype: As the CDR3 is not closed by the conserved phenylalanine or tryptophan, this likely results from a read error. The chain carries TRBV20-1 and TRBJ2-1; D is possibly TRBD1 or TRBD2 (5 bases each). The CDR3 is made up of 14 amino acids. The germline V gene encodes CDR1 DFQATT and CDR2 SNEGSKA (reference sequence). The chain's CDR3 is CSAREGPSPNQQFS. DNA for the CDR3: TGCAGTGCTAGAGAGGGGCCTAGCCCCAATCAGCAGTTCTCC.

CDR3 sequence reads: CSASPTVNNQPQHF. CDR3 bases: TGCAGTGCTAGCCCGACGGTTAACAATCAGCCCCAGCATTTT. V and J are TRBV20-1 and TRBJ1-5; D gene uncertain. This CDR3 region has 14 residues. Trimming shortened V by 3 bases and J by 3 bases, and 12 bases separated the two germline ends. From germline, CDR1 is DFQATT and CDR2 SNEGSKA (reference sequence).

To note about this clonotype: One end of the junction varies from germline; a read error may be responsible. The chain couples TRBV7-2 to TRBJ2-5, with D hard to call. CDR1 and CDR2 from the germline V gene are SGHTA and FQGNSA. The CDR3 covers 15 residues. This CDR3 reads CAGSPVAWVQETQYF. The CDR3 DNA sequence: TGTGCCGGCAGCCCCGTTGCGTGGGTACAAGAGACCCAGTACTTC.

The rearrangement uses TRBV29-1 and TRBJ2-1, with D possibly being TRBD2 (5 bases). CDR3 length equals 11 residues. V dropped 5 bases and J dropped 5 bases, with 7 bases sitting between them. CDR1 is SQVTM, CDR2 ANQGSEA, per germline. This CDR3 is CSVMRDNEQFF. The CDR3 DNA is TGCAGCGTTATGAGGGACAATGAGCAGTTCTTC.

The chain employs TRBV6-2 or TRBV6-3 and TRBJ2-1; perhaps TRBD2 as D (6 bases). The V gene lost 7 bases and the J gene lost 5 bases, with 18 bases spanning the gap. This CDR3 spans 15 amino acids. Germline V lookup: CDR1 MNHEY, CDR2 SVGEGT. CDR3 bases: TGTGCCAGCATCGGCAGGCGGGGCGCGGACAATGAGCAGTTCTTC. Residues: CASIGRRGADNEQFF.

In its sample, this clonotype was seen a few times. The junction departs from the called germline gene at one end, perhaps through a read error. V usage is TRBV20-1 and J usage is TRBJ2-6, with D possibly called TRBD1 or TRBD2 (5 bases each). The CDR3 consists of 14 residues. Germline-derived CDR1 and CDR2 are DFQATT and SNEGSKA (reference sequence). The CDR3 DNA is TGCAGTGCTAGAGGCGGCCTCGGGGCCAACGCCCTGACTTTC. This codes for CSARGGLGANALTF.

This clonotype was picked up many times. The chain joins TRBV5-1 to TRBJ2-7; weak D call: TRBD2 (7 bases). This CDR3 region has 15 residues. Germline V gene sequence: CDR1 SGHRS, CDR2 YFSETQ. V was pared by 0 bases and J by 2 bases, with 12 bases between. This chain's CDR3 is CASSLEGGSTYEQYF. The DNA for the CDR3 is TGCGCCAGCAGCTTGGAGGGGGGGTCCACCTACGAGCAGTACTTC.

The rearrangement links TRBV27 to TRBJ1-1; no clear D gene. The germline V and J ends were trimmed by 3 bases and 11 bases, with 16 bases remaining between them. Germline-derived CDR1 and CDR2 are MNHEY and SMNVEV (reference sequence). The CDR3 covers 13 residues. The CDR3 DNA is TGTGCCAGCAGTTTCTACAGTTCGAACAAGGCTTTCTTT. Translated: CASSFYSSNKAFF.

This clonotype was picked up a small number of times. The DNA of the CDR3 is TGTGCCAGCAGGCAGGGAATGGTCAATGAGCAGTTCTTC. Translating gives CASRQGMVNEQFF. V gene TRBV11-2 combines with J gene TRBJ2-1, with D maybe TRBD1 (5 bases). Trimming shortened V by 6 bases and J by 6 bases, and 12 bases separated the two germline ends. Per the germline V gene, CDR1 is SGHAT and CDR2 is FQNNGV. The CDR3 covers 13 residues.

This clonotype has only a few counts. V gene TRBV6-1 combines with J gene TRBJ2-1; 13 nucleotides align to TRBD2. J lost 10 bases, V lost 5 bases, and 8 bases had no gene match. CDR1 is MNHNS and CDR2 is SASEGT in the germline V gene. This CDR3 region has 15 residues. CDR3 region: CASSPTSGRAKEQFF. The CDR3 nucleotides are TGTGCCAGCAGTCCTACTAGCGGGAGGGCAAAAGAGCAGTTCTTC.

This clonotype has at least ten counts. The rearrangement links TRBV27 to TRBJ2-7, with D possibly matching TRBD1 (5 bases). The length of the CDR3 is 16 residues. Germline-derived CDR1 and CDR2 are MNHEY and SMNVEV (reference sequence). V lost 6 bases and J lost 0, with 18 bases in between. The CDR3: CASSPRRQGSSYEQYF. The DNA for the CDR3 is TGTGCCAGCAGCCCCCGTCGGCAGGGTAGCTCCTACGAGCAGTACTTC.

Only a few counts were recorded for this clonotype. The junction does not match germline at one end; this may be a read error. The gene calls are TRBV7-8 and TRBJ1-1; a weak D match, TRBD1 (5 bases). The CDR3 has 13 amino acids. The V gene's germline CDR1 is SGHVS and CDR2 FQNEAQ. The CDR3 sequence is CASSLAGGREAFF. The CDR3 DNA reads as TGTGCCAGTAGCTTAGCTGGGGGTAGAGAAGCTTTCTTT.

This clonotype was observed a few times. The chain couples TRBV29-1 to TRBJ2-1; no definite D call. Germline CDR1 SQVTM, CDR2 ANQGSEA. The V gene lost 1 base and the J gene lost 10 bases, with 8 bases spanning the gap. The CDR3 length is 11 residues. CDR3 in DNA: TGCAGCGTTGAAGTCGGAGCCGAGCAGTTCTTC. Its translation is CSVEVGAEQFF.

This clonotype was seen at least ten times. The V call is TRBV6-6, the J call TRBJ2-5; 7 bases align to TRBD2. After removal of 6 bases from V and 7 bases from J, the junction contained 14 bases not matched to a gene. CDR3 length: 15 residues. Germline-derived CDR1 and CDR2 are MNHNY and SVGAGI (reference sequence). The DNA of the CDR3 is TGTGCCAGCAGCCGAGGACCGGACACGGGGGGGACCCAGTACTTC. It specifies CASSRGPDTGGTQYF.

The chain joins TRBV20-1 to TRBJ2-3, with D unclear. Germline V CDR1 and CDR2: DFQATT, SNEGSKA (reference sequence). CDR3 size: 10 residues. V was clipped by 7 bases and J by 6 bases, with 8 bases between them. The CDR3 loop reads CSVRRDTQYF. The CDR3 bases are TGCAGTGTCCGGCGGGATACGCAGTATTTT.

This clonotype came up a few times. The junction shows a germline mismatch at one end, possibly a read error. The rearrangement uses TRBV20-1 and TRBJ2-5, with TRBD2 matching over 8 bases. Germline loops: CDR1 DFQATT, CDR2 SNEGSKA (reference sequence). CDR3 length: 17 residues. Written as DNA, the CDR3 is TGCAGTGCTAGAGACCCTGCAGCCGGGGGGGCGTCAGAGGCCCAGTACTTC. It codes for CSARDPAAGGASEAQYF.

This sequence joins TRBV20-1 and TRBJ2-4; 10 bases are shared with TRBD2. This CDR3 region has 15 residues. Germline loops: CDR1 DFQATT, CDR2 SNEGSKA (reference sequence). The V and J ends lost 6 bases and 6 bases, in that order; junction bases with no gene match: 11. Here the CDR3 DNA reads TGCAGTGCAACAGCGGGAGGGGGGTCGGGAAACATTCAGTACTTC. Protein product: CSATAGGGSGNIQYF.

This sequence joins TRBV6-5 and TRBJ1-1; D is uncertain. V dropped 2 bases and J dropped 2 bases, with 9 bases sitting between them. The germline V gene encodes CDR1 MNHEY and CDR2 SVGAGI. The CDR3 runs 14 residues. CDR3 protein: CASSYGPGNTEAFF. The CDR3 DNA reads as TGTGCCAGCAGTTACGGTCCCGGAAACACTGAAGCTTTCTTT.

This clonotype was seen a handful of times. As DNA, the CDR3 is TGTGCCAGCAGCCCCTGGGCCGCGCTAACCTACGAGCAGTACTTC. Translated, it gives CASSPWAALTYEQYF. This chain joins TRBV11-2 and TRBJ2-7; D unresolved. The germline CDR1 and CDR2 sequences are SGHAT and FQNNGV. V was clipped by 5 bases and J by 2 bases, with 16 bases between them. This CDR3 has 15 amino acids.

The rearrangement uses TRBV29-1 and TRBJ1-1; 7 bases align to TRBD1. With V trimmed by 7 bases and J by 1 base, 6 bases remained unmatched. The CDR3 is 13 residues long. CDR1 and CDR2 from the germline V gene are SQVTM and ANQGSEA. CDR3 DNA sequence: TGCAGCGGCACCGGGACAGCGAACACTGAAGCTTTCTTT. Protein sequence: CSGTGTANTEAFF.

CDR3 region: CATSPRGTANTGELFF. Written as DNA, the CDR3 is TGTGCCACCAGCCCCCGAGGTACCGCGAACACCGGGGAGCTGTTTTTT. This rearrangement joins TRBV15 to TRBJ2-2; D call uncertain. Trimming left V 5 bases short and J 0 bases short, with 13 bases between. The CDR3 length is 16 residues. From germline, CDR1 is LNHNV and CDR2 YYDKDF (reference sequence).